This T cell receptor (beta chain) came from a study of cytomegalovirus exposure and HLA in healthy donors. A remark on this clone: Its antigen is not identified.

The study, taken as a whole, reports: The only immune exposure information that was available was CMV serostatus. As a later analysis showed, a missense DCLRE1C variant was linked to trimming of TCR beta V- and J-genes. Despite most TCR sequences being rare, some public TCRs occurred in many donors. Later analysis suggested most CMV-associated TCR beta chains were HLA-restricted.

A multiplex PCR was run with 60 Vbeta primers and 13 Jbeta primers. The method was immunoSEQ multiplex PCR; TCRdb's version includes in-frame clones alone and lacks a portion of them. The table includes 250,000 to 300,000 clones, approximately 84% detected once. The V gene's germline CDR1 is GTSNPN and CDR2 SVGIG (reference sequence). V lost 2 bases, J lost 3 bases, and 11 bases lay in between. There are 15 residues in the CDR3. Sequencing was done on a sample of PBMCs. This clonotype was obtained from a woman aged 40-49 years in good health and CMV-seropositive. The gene calls are TRBV30 and TRBJ1-6, with D uncertain. The DNA for the CDR3 is TGTGCCTGGAGTCGAGGACTGAGCTATAATTCACCCCTCCACTTT. As protein: CAWSRGLSYNSPLHF.